This is a list of T cell receptor beta chains from one sample in a study of shared clonotypes between healthy human individuals. TCRdb's table, derived via immunoSEQ multiplex PCR, lists solely in-frame clones and lacks some. This sample yields 850,000 to 1,200,000 clones, of which 65% to 75% are seen a single time; 1.5% belongs to the top ten. The sample comprised memory CD4+ T cells sorted from blood. The receptors originated from a young man in good health. Each CDR3 is given with its conserved first and last residue. The order of the fields is J gene, V gene, clone size, D gene, CDR3 protein, CDR3 DNA. The D gene is left open where the match is weak. For some rows the clone size is stated as once, few or many, or as a class when expanded; others skip it.

J: TRBJ2-7
V: TRBV7-9
size: .
D: .
CDR3: CASSPRPTESREQYF
DNA: TGTGCCAGCAGCCCCCGACCGACAGAGAGTAGAGAGCAGTACTTC

J: TRBJ2-7
V: TRBV5-1
size: .
D: TRBD2
CDR3: CASSPGTSGSHEQYF
DNA: TGCGCCAGCAGCCCGGGGACTAGCGGGAGCCACGAGCAGTACTTC

J: TRBJ2-5
V: TRBV10-3
size: once
D: .
CDR3: CATKTVNQETQYF
DNA: TGTGCCACTAAAACAGTAAACCAAGAGACCCAGTACTTC

J: TRBJ1-6
V: TRBV9
size: few
D: .
CDR3: CASSPGWGESSPLHF
DNA: TGTGCCAGCAGCCCCGGATGGGGGGAGAGTTCACCCCTCCACTTT

J: TRBJ1-5
V: TRBV6-6
size: .
D: .
CDR3: CASLSSANQPQHF
DNA: TGTGCCAGCCTCTCCTCCGCCAATCAGCCCCAGCATTTT

J: TRBJ1-6
V: TRBV27
size: .
D: .
CDR3: CASSLVRNSPLHF
DNA: TGTGCCAGCAGTTTAGTGAGGAATTCACCCCTCCACTTT

J: TRBJ2-7
V: TRBV4-3
size: .
D: TRBD1
CDR3: CASSAHSGTGTGEQYF
DNA: TGCGCCAGCAGCGCCCACTCCGGGACAGGGACTGGGGAGCAGTACTTC

J: TRBJ1-5
V: TRBV19
size: .
D: .
CDR3: CASNGNWNNQPQHF
DNA: TGTGCCAGTAATGGGAACTGGAACAATCAGCCCCAGCATTTT

J: TRBJ1-2
V: TRBV2
size: .
D: .
CDR3: CASRGEAGSGYTF
DNA: TGTGCCAGCAGGGGGGAGGCAGGGAGTGGCTACACCTTC

J: TRBJ2-2
V: TRBV19
size: .
D: .
CDR3: CASSTGAKNTGELFF
DNA: TGTGCCAGTAGTACAGGGGCCAAAAACACCGGGGAGCTGTTTTTT

J: TRBJ2-1
V: TRBV5-1
size: .
D: TRBD2
CDR3: CASSQSGRARDEQFF
DNA: TGCGCCAGCAGCCAAAGCGGGAGGGCCAGAGATGAGCAGTTCTTC

J: TRBJ2-7
V: TRBV5-1
size: .
D: TRBD2
CDR3: CASSLGGGLVSYEQYF
DNA: TGCGCCAGCAGCTTGGGCGGAGGACTAGTCTCCTACGAGCAGTACTTC

J: TRBJ1-6
V: TRBV10-1
size: few
D: .
CDR3: CASNRVLGSPLHF
DNA: TGCGCCAGTAACAGGGTTTTGGGATCACCCCTCCACTTT